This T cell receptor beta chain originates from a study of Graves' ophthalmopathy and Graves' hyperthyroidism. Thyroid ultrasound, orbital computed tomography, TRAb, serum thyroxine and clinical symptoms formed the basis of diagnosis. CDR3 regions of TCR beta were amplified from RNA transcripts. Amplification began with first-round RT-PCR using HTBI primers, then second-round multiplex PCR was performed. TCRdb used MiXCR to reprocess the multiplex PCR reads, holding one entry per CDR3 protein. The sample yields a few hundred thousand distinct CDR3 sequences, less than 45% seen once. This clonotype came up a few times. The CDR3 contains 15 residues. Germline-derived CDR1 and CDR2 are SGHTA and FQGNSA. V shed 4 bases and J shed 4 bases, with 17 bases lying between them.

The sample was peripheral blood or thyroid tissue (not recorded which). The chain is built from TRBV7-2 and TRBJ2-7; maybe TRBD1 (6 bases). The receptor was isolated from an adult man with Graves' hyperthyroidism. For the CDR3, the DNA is TGTGCCAGCAGCTCCGGTAGAAGGGGGAGTTACGAGCAGTACTTC. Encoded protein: CASSSGRRGSYEQYF.